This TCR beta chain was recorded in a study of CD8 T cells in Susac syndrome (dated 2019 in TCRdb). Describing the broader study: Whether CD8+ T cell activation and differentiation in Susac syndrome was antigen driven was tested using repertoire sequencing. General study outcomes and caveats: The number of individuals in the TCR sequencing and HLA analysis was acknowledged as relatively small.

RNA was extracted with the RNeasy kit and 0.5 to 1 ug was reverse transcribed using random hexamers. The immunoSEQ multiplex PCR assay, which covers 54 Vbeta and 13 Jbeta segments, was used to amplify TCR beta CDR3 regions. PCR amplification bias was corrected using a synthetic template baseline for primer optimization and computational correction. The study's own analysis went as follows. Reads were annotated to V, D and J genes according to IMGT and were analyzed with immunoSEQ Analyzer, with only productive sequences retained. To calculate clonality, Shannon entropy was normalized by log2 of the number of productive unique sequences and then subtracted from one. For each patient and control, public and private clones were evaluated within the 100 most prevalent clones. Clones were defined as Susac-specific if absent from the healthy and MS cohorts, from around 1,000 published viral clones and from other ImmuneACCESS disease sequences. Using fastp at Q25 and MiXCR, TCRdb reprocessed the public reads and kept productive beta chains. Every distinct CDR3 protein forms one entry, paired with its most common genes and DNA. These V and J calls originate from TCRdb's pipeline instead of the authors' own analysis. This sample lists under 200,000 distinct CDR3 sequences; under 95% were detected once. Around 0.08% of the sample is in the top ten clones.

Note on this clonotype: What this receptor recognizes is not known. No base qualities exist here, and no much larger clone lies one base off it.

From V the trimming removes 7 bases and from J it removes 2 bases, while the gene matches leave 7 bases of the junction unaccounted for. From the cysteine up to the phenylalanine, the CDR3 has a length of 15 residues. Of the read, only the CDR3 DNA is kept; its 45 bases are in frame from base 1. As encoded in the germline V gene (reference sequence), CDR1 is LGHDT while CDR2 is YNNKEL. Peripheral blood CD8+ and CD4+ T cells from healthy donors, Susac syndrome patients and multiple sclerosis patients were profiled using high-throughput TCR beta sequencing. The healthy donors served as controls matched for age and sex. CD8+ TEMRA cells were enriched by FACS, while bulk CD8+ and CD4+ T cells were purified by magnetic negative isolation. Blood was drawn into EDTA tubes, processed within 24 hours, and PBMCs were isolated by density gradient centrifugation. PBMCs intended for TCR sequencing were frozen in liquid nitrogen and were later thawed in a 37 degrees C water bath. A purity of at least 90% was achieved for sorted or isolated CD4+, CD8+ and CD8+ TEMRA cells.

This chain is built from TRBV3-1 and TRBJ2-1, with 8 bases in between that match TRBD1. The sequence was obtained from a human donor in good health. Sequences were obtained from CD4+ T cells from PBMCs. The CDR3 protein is CASTSDRVPYNEQFF. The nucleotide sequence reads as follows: TGTGCCAGCACTTCGGACAGGGTCCCCTACAATGAGCAGTTCTTC.